The 5 T cell receptor beta chains below come from one sample, sequenced in a study of PD-1 blockade in classical Hodgkin lymphoma. Sequencing used immunoSEQ multiplex PCR; TCRdb keeps in-frame clones, though not all of them. The data hold some 90,000 clones, with 75% to 85% observed a single time. This sample's time point: cycle 4 day 1 (C4D1), after around six weeks of nivolumab. Brentuximab vedotin exposure varied, and every patient relapsed after autologous stem cell transplantation. The sample consisted of peripheral blood mononuclear cells (PBMCs), taken before the fourth cycle of nivolumab. These receptors were collected from a human donor with classical Hodgkin lymphoma.

This chain uses TRBV6-4 with TRBJ2-1; 9 bases map to TRBD2. The germline gives CDR1 MRHNA, CDR2 SNTAGT. The ends lost 6 bases at V and 6 bases at J; junction bases unmatched: 15. This CDR3 spans 17 amino acids. In DNA, the CDR3 is TGTGCCAGCAGCCCCCTGAGGTCAGCGGGAGGTTTCAATGAGCAGTTCTTC. Its protein product is CASSPLRSAGGFNEQFF.

The rearrangement joins TRBV2 to TRBJ2-6; unclear D gene. The CDR3 is 16 residues long. CDR1 and CDR2 from the germline V gene are SNHLY and FYNNEI. The germline V and J ends were trimmed by 9 bases and 0 bases, with 15 bases remaining between them. CDR3: CASPSPGNSGANVLTF. The CDR3 DNA follows: TGTGCCAGTCCCAGCCCCGGCAACTCTGGGGCCAACGTCCTGACTTTC.

This sequence joins TRBV5-1 and TRBJ1-1; D unclear. V lost 5 bases to trimming and J lost 1 base, with 3 bases between them. The V gene's germline CDR1 is SGHRS and CDR2 YFSETQ. The CDR3 length is 11 residues. CDR3 coding DNA: TGCGCCAGCAGGGAGAACACTGAAGCTTTCTTT. This translates into CASRENTEAFF. Full variable domain (outside the CDR3, taken from reference TRBV5-1 and TRBJ1-1): KAGVTQTPRYLIKTRGQQVTLSCSPISGHRSVSWYQQTPGQGLQFLFEYFSETQRNKGNFPGRFSGRQFSNSRSEMNVSTLELGDSALYLCASRENTEAFFGQGTRLTVV.

The chain is built from TRBV27 and TRBJ2-1, with D possibly TRBD1 on 5 matching bases. CDR3 size: 13 residues. With 5 bases removed from V and 13 bases from J, the gap between germline ends came to 18 bases. Germline V gene sequence: CDR1 MNHEY, CDR2 SMNVEV (reference sequence). The CDR3 bases are TGTGCCAGCAGTCCCCGAAGGGGTTCGGGTCAGTTCTTC. This translates into CASSPRRGSGQFF.

The rearrangement uses TRBV5-6 and TRBJ1-1, with a tentative D call TRBD1 (5 bases). Deletions cut 3 bases from V and 4 bases from J, with 10 bases between. Germline assignment: CDR1 SGHDT and CDR2 YYEEEE. The length of the CDR3 is 13 residues. As DNA, the CDR3 is TGTGCCAGCAGCTACGGCCAGGGCACTGAAGCTTTCTTT. This encodes CASSYGQGTEAFF. The full variable domain, completed using reference TRBV5-6 and TRBJ1-1, is DAGVTQSPTHLIKTRGQQVTLRCSPKSGHDTVSWYQQALGQGPQFIFQYYEEEERQRGNFPDRFSGHQFPNYSSELNVNALLLGDSALYLCASSYGQGTEAFFGQGTRLTVV.